The TCR beta chain under discussion was sequenced for a study of T cells in localized non-small cell lung cancer. Profiled with immunoSEQ multiplex PCR; TCRdb holds only in-frame clones, not every one. The table lists about 26,000 clones, 75% to 85% of them singletons. Remarks on this clone: The antigen is not known.

The CDR3 is 14 amino acids. Germline CDR1 is SGHTA and CDR2 is FQGTGA. V was trimmed by 5 bases and J by 7 bases, leaving 18 bases between them. Whole-study findings and limits: Out of the top 100 tumor clones, a median about 58 were seen in adjacent lung. A single tumor region was sequenced, leaving heterogeneity possible.

The chain joins TRBV7-3 to TRBJ2-7; tentatively, D is TRBD2 (5 bases). The clonotype was recovered from a woman aged 40-69 years with stage I lung adenocarcinoma. The sample here was peripheral blood, taken before any cancer treatment. CDR3 DNA: TGTGCCAGCAGCCCGCAGCCCGCCACGGGGGAGCAGTACTTC. It is translated as CASSPQPATGEQYF.